This T cell receptor (beta chain) stems from a study of blood T cell repertoires in COVID-19. Overall study: Material from acute and convalescent COVID-19 was sourced from the United States, Italy and Spain. In each case, the material was cDNA or gDNA derived from T cells, B-cell-depleted T cells, or PBMCs.

Original methodology: Reference gene primer amplification gave nucleated cell count estimates. The assay was immunoSEQ multiplex PCR, and TCRdb's table has in-frame clones only and misses some. V, J and clone size are taken as reported in that table, and D and trimming were inferred from the DNA itself. Among a few hundred thousand clones listed, 80% to 90% were seen once. Unmatched junction bases numbered 6, after V lost 0 bases and J lost 5 bases. This CDR3 is built from 16 residues. The V gene's germline CDR1 is SGHAT and CDR2 FQNNGV. The clonotype originates from a woman aged 45 to 65 who had recovered from COVID-19. The sample comprised peripheral blood. The chain uses TRBV11-2 and TRBJ2-3; 9 bases map to TRBD2. This CDR3 is CASSLDLAGPRDTQYF. As DNA, the CDR3 is TGTGCCAGCAGCTTAGATCTAGCGGGGCCAAGAGATACGCAGTATTTT.